The rows below give T cell receptor beta chains drawn from one sample of a study of shared clonotypes between healthy human individuals. The table came from immunoSEQ multiplex PCR; TCRdb's copy has only in-frame clones and leaves some out. The repertoire consists of over 2 million clones, with about 95% occurring once and the leading ten covering 1.1%. The sample taken for sequencing was naive CD8+ T cells sorted from blood. These receptors were collected from a man aged 18 to 30 in good health. Both conserved end residues are part of each CDR3. Fields, in order: clone size, J gene, V gene, D gene, CDR3 protein, CDR3 DNA. The D gene is left open where the match is weak. The listing skips clone size in some rows; elsewhere it reads once, few, many or a size class.

NA,TRBJ2-5,TRBV6-5,NA,CASVADFQETQYF,TGTGCCTCCGTAGCAGATTTCCAAGAGACCCAGTACTTC
NA,TRBJ2-7,TRBV5-1,NA,CASSAGAFHEQYF,TGCGCCAGCAGCGCGGGCGCCTTCCACGAGCAGTACTTC
NA,TRBJ2-3,TRBV27,TRBD2,CASSLSGRGTDTQYF,TGTGCCAGCAGTTTAAGCGGGAGGGGCACAGATACGCAGTATTTT
once,TRBJ2-1,TRBV27,NA,CASSAPGVDRGEQFF,TGTGCCAGCAGTGCCCCGGGCGTCGATCGCGGTGAGCAGTTCTTC
NA,TRBJ2-3,TRBV7-9,TRBD2,CASSSLAGGPVVDTQYF,TGTGCCAGCAGCTCCTTAGCGGGGGGGCCGGTGGTAGATACGCAGTATTTT
NA,TRBJ1-5,TRBV7-9,TRBD1,CASSLGTAQPQHF,TGTGCCAGCAGCCTCGGGACAGCACAGCCCCAGCATTTT
few,TRBJ2-7,TRBV7-9,TRBD2,CASSFGGSGYEQYF,TGTGCCAGCAGCTTCGGCGGGAGTGGATACGAGCAGTACTTC
NA,TRBJ1-1,TRBV19,TRBD1,CASSIDQGARDTEAFF,TGTGCCAGTAGTATAGATCAGGGGGCGCGGGACACTGAAGCTTTCTTT
NA,TRBJ1-2,TRBV9,NA,CASSVALGDNYGYTF,TGTGCCAGCAGCGTAGCTCTCGGGGATAACTATGGCTACACCTTC
once,TRBJ2-7,TRBV20-1,NA,CSAMTYEQYF,TGCAGTGCTATGACCTACGAGCAGTACTTC
NA,TRBJ1-1,TRBV7-9,NA,CASSYGQYTEAFF,TGTGCCAGCAGCTATGGACAGTACACTGAAGCTTTCTTT
NA,TRBJ2-7,TRBV11-2,TRBD2,CASSSAGTSAYEQYF,TGTGCCAGCAGCAGCGCCGGGACTAGCGCCTACGAGCAGTACTTC
NA,TRBJ1-1,TRBV7-9,NA,CASCQGYSNTEAFF,TGTGCCAGCTGCCAAGGGTATTCTAACACTGAAGCTTTCTTT
NA,TRBJ1-2,TRBV6-5,NA,CASRPTGLGYTF,TGTGCCAGCAGGCCTACGGGCCTTGGCTACACCTTC
NA,TRBJ2-2,TRBV6-5,NA,CASSPARGTGELFF,TGTGCCAGCAGTCCCGCCAGGGGCACCGGGGAGCTGTTTTTT
NA,TRBJ2-7,TRBV5-1,NA,CASSLGAGVNTYEQYF,TGCGCCAGCAGCTTGGGAGCCGGGGTCAATACGTACGAGCAGTACTTC
NA,TRBJ2-7,TRBV29-1,NA,CSVGGLKDKGYEQYF,TGCAGCGTTGGAGGCCTGAAGGATAAAGGGTACGAGCAGTACTTC
NA,TRBJ1-2,TRBV5-1,NA,CASSSREGTYGYTF,TGCGCCAGCAGCTCCAGGGAGGGAACCTATGGCTACACCTTC
NA,TRBJ2-7,TRBV6-1,NA,CASSEGRPAYEQYF,TGTGCCAGCAGTGAAGGACGCCCTGCTTACGAGCAGTACTTC
NA,TRBJ2-5,TRBV7-6,NA,CASTIYTGSQETQYF,TGTGCCAGCACCATTTATACAGGTTCCCAAGAGACCCAGTACTTC
NA,TRBJ2-1,TRBV5-6,NA,CASKTQGYEQFF,TGTGCCAGCAAAACCCAGGGCTATGAGCAGTTCTTC
NA,TRBJ2-1,TRBV30,NA,CAWMRLSYNEQFF,TGTGCCTGGATGAGACTATCTTACAATGAGCAGTTCTTC
NA,TRBJ1-1,TRBV5-5,NA,CASSLLPGPNAEAFF,TGTGCCAGCAGCTTGCTCCCAGGGCCGAACGCTGAAGCTTTCTTT
NA,TRBJ1-2,TRBV7-6,NA,CASSLSILGFDGYTF,TGTGCCAGCAGCTTAAGTATCCTGGGTTTCGATGGCTACACCTTC
NA,TRBJ1-3,TRBV7-6,NA,CASSFSRDDYTIYF,TGTGCCAGCAGCTTCTCCCGGGACGACTACACCATATATTTT
NA,TRBJ2-7,TRBV30,NA,CAWRRRSGAYEQYF,TGTGCCTGGAGGCGGCGGTCGGGAGCCTACGAGCAGTACTTC
NA,TRBJ2-3,TRBV2,NA,CASSGDSDTQYF,TGTGCCAGCAGTGGGGACTCTGATACGCAGTATTTT
NA,TRBJ2-1,TRBV25-1,NA,CASRGYYNEQFF,TGTGCCAGCAGGGGGTACTACAATGAGCAGTTCTTC
NA,TRBJ2-1,TRBV4-1,TRBD2,CASSQDGDRGRLAGVEQFF,TGCGCCAGCAGCCAAGATGGAGACAGGGGACGGCTAGCGGGAGTGGAGCAGTTCTTC
NA,TRBJ2-7,TRBV19,TRBD1,CASSPGTGYEQYF,TGTGCCAGTAGTCCCGGGACAGGTTACGAGCAGTACTTC
NA,TRBJ2-2,TRBV9,NA,CASSLMGTGELFF,TGTGCCAGCAGCTTAATGGGGACCGGGGAGCTGTTTTTT
NA,TRBJ2-1,TRBV11-2,TRBD2,CASSRQRGHNEQFF,TGTGCCAGCAGCCGACAGCGGGGGCACAATGAGCAGTTCTTC
NA,TRBJ2-3,TRBV27,NA,CASSNNGGWMYF,TGTGCCAGCAGTAACAACGGCGGGTGGATGTATTTT
NA,TRBJ2-6,TRBV5-1,NA,CASSLETGVGANVLTF,TGCGCCAGCAGCTTGGAAACGGGAGTCGGGGCCAACGTCCTGACTTTC
few,TRBJ2-3,TRBV28,NA,CASKEDLDTDTQYF,TGTGCCAGCAAAGAGGACTTGGACACAGATACGCAGTATTTT
NA,TRBJ2-7,TRBV9,NA,CASSVDGGPYEQYF,TGTGCCAGCAGCGTGGACGGAGGCCCCTACGAGCAGTACTTC
NA,TRBJ2-3,TRBV4-1,NA,CASSQETAGRRTDTQYF,TGCGCCAGCAGCCAAGAAACGGCGGGGAGGCGCACAGATACGCAGTATTTT
NA,TRBJ2-1,TRBV6-5,TRBD1,CASSSGTGYWNEQFF,TGTGCCAGCAGTTCCGGGACAGGGTATTGGAATGAGCAGTTCTTC
NA,TRBJ1-2,TRBV30,NA,CAWRPRGSSRGYTF,TGTGCCTGGAGGCCGAGGGGATCGAGCCGCGGCTACACCTTC
NA,TRBJ2-1,TRBV2,NA,CASRAGQTYNEQFF,TGTGCCAGCAGGGCGGGACAAACATACAATGAGCAGTTCTTC
NA,TRBJ2-7,TRBV5-5,TRBD2,CASSPRTSGGYEQYF,TGTGCCAGCAGCCCTCGGACTAGCGGGGGCTACGAGCAGTACTTC
NA,TRBJ2-1,TRBV4-1,TRBD2,CASSPLPGGGYNEQFF,TGCGCCAGCAGCCCCCTGCCGGGAGGGGGGTACAATGAGCAGTTCTTC
NA,TRBJ2-7,TRBV11-2,TRBD1,CASSPGQGSSYEQYF,TGTGCCAGCAGCCCGGGACAGGGGAGCTCCTACGAGCAGTACTTC
NA,TRBJ2-1,TRBV27,TRBD2,CASSQGLAVYNEQFF,TGTGCCAGCAGCCAGGGACTAGCGGTCTACAATGAGCAGTTCTTC
NA,TRBJ1-5,TRBV2,TRBD1,CASSLTGIGQPQHF,TGTGCCAGCAGTCTGACAGGGATCGGACAGCCCCAGCATTTT
NA,TRBJ2-7,TRBV7-9,TRBD1,CASSELQMDRGYEQYF,TGTGCCAGCAGCGAACTCCAAATGGACAGGGGCTACGAGCAGTACTTC
NA,TRBJ2-7,TRBV4-3,TRBD1,CASSQDRQGSYEQYF,TGCGCCAGCAGCCAAGATAGACAGGGGTCCTACGAGCAGTACTTC
NA,TRBJ2-3,TRBV9,TRBD2,CASSVATLAGEDTQYF,TGTGCCAGCAGCGTAGCTACGTTAGCGGGAGAAGATACGCAGTATTTT
NA,TRBJ2-5,TRBV2,NA,CASSEDGVQETQYF,TGTGCCAGCAGTGAAGACGGGGTCCAAGAGACCCAGTACTTC
NA,TRBJ2-1,TRBV6-1,TRBD2,CASSGLAGAYNEQFF,TGTGCCAGCAGTGGCCTAGCGGGAGCGTACAATGAGCAGTTCTTC
NA,TRBJ2-1,TRBV5-1,NA,CASSPPSSGGAYNEQFF,TGCGCCAGCAGCCCGCCCTCGTCGGGGGGCGCCTACAATGAGCAGTTCTTC